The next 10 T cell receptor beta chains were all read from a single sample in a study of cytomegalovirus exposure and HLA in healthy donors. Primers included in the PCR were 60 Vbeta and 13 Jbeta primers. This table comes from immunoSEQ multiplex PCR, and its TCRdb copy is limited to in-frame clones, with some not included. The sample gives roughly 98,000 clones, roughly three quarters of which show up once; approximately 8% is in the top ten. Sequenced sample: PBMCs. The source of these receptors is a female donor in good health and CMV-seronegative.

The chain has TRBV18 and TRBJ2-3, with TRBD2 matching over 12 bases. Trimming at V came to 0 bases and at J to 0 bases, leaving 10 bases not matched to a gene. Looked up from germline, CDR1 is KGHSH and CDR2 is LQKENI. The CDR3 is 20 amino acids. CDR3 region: CASSPPARLAGVFSTDTQYF. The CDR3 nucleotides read TGTGCCAGCTCACCACCAGCTCGACTAGCGGGAGTTTTTAGCACAGATACGCAGTATTTT.

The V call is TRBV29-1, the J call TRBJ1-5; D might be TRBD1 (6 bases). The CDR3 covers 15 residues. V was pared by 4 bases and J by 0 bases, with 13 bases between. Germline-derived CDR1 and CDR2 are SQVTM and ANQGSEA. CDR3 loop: CSVGGGANSNQPQHF. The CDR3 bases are TGCAGCGTTGGAGGGGGGGCCAATAGCAATCAGCCCCAGCATTTT.

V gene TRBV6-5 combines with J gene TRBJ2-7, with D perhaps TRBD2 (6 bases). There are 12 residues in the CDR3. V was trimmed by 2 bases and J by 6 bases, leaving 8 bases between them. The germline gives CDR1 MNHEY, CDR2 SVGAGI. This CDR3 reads CASSYVGGEQYF. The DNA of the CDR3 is TGTGCCAGCAGTTACGTGGGGGGCGAGCAGTACTTC.

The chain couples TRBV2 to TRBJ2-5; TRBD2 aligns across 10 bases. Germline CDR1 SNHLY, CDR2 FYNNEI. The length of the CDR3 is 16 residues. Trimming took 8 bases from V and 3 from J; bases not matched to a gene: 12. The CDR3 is CASPASSSGGKETQYF. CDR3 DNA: TGTGCCAGCCCCGCGAGCTCTAGCGGGGGAAAAGAGACCCAGTACTTC.

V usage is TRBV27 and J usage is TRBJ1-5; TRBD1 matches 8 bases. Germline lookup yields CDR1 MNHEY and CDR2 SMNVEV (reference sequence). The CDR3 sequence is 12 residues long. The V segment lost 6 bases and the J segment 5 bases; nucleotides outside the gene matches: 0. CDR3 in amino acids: CASRTGDQPQHF. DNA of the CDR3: TGTGCCAGCAGGACAGGGGATCAGCCCCAGCATTTT.

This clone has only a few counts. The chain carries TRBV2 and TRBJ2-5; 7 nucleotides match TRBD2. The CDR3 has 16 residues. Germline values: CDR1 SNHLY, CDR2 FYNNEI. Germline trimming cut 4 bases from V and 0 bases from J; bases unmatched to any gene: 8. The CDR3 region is CASSAERGRYQETQYF. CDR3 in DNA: TGTGCCAGCAGTGCAGAGCGGGGTCGGTACCAAGAGACCCAGTACTTC.

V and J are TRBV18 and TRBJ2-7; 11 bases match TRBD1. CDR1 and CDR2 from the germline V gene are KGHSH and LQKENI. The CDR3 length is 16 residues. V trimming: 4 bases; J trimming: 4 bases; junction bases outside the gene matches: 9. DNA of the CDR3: TGTGCCAGCTCACTAAAAGGGACAGGGGGTTTTTACGAGCAGTACTTC. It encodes CASSLKGTGGFYEQYF. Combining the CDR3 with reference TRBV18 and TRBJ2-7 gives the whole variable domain NAGVMQNPRHLVRRRGQEARLRCSPMKGHSHVYWYRQLPEEGLKFMVYLQKENIIDESGMPKERFSAEFPKEGPSILRIQQVVRGDSAAYFCASSLKGTGGFYEQYFGPGTRLTVT.

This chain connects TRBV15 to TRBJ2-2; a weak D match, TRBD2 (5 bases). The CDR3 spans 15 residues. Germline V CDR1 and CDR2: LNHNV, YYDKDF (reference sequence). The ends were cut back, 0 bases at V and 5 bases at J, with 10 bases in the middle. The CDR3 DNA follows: TGTGCCACCAGCAGAGAAGTAGGGAGTACCGGGGAGCTGTTTTTT. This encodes CATSREVGSTGELFF.

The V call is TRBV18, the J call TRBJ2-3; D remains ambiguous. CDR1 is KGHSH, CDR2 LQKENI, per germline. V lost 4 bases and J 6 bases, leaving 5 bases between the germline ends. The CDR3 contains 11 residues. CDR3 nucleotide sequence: TGTGCCAGCTCACTAGAGGATACGCAGTATTTT. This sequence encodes CASSLEDTQYF.

The CDR3, as DNA: TGCGCCAGCAGCCAAATAGGCGGGGAGACCCAGTACTTC. Encoded protein: CASSQIGGETQYF. The V gene is TRBV4-1, the J gene TRBJ2-5, with D possibly TRBD2 on 5 matching bases. Trimming shortened V by 2 bases and J by 5 bases, and 9 bases separated the two germline ends. The CDR3 runs 13 residues. Germline CDR1 is MGHRA and CDR2 is YSYEKL.